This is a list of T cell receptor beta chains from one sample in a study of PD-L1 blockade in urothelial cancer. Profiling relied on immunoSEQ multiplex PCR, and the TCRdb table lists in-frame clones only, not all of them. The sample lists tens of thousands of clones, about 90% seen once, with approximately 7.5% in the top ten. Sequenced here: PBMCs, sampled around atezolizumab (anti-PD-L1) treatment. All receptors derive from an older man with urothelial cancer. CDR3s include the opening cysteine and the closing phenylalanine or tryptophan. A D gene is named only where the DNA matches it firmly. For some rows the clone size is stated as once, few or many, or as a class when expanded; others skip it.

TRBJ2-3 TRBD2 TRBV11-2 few CASSLVEGSGGFSTDTQYF TGTGCCAGCAGCTTAGTAGAAGGTAGCGGGGGTTTCTCCACAGATACGCAGTATTTT
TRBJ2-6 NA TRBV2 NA CASSEVSLSHVLTF TGTGCCAGCAGTGAAGTAAGCCTTTCGCACGTCCTGACTTTC
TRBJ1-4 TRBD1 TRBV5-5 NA CASTLTLRGEDEKLFF TGTGCCAGTACCTTAACTCTCAGGGGGGAGGATGAAAAACTGTTTTTT
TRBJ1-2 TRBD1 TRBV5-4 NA CASSLSGTGEYGYTF TGTGCCAGCAGCTTGTCGGGGACAGGGGAATATGGCTACACCTTC
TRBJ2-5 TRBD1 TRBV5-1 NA CASRRDRGLETQYF TGCGCCAGCAGGAGGGACAGGGGGCTTGAGACCCAGTACTTC
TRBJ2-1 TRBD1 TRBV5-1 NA CASSSQGGHGNEQFF TGCGCCAGCAGCTCACAGGGGGGCCATGGGAATGAGCAGTTCTTC
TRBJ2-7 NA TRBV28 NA CASTSSVYEQYF TGTGCCAGCACCTCATCGGTCTACGAGCAGTACTTC
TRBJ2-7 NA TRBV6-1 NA CASSERGEATSYEQYF TGTGCCAGCAGTGAGCGGGGCGAAGCGACCTCCTACGAGCAGTACTTC
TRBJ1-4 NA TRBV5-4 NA CASSLSPTPQITNEKLFF TGTGCCAGCAGCTTGTCCCCGACCCCACAGATAACTAATGAAAAACTGTTTTTT
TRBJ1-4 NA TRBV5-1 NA CASSLAAVNEKLFF TGCGCCAGCAGCTTGGCCGCGGTAAATGAAAAACTGTTTTTT
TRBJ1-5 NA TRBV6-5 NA CASSLGVGGNQPQHF TGTGCCAGCAGTTTAGGGGTTGGGGGCAATCAGCCCCAGCATTTT
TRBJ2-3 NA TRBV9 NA CASGGGQGTDTQYF TGTGCCAGCGGGGGGGGGCAGGGCACAGATACGCAGTATTTT
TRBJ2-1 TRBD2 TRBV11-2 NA CASSLGRTSPDEQFF TGTGCCAGCAGCTTAGGGAGGACTAGCCCGGATGAGCAGTTCTTC
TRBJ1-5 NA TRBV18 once CASSLSGYGNNQPQHF TGTGCCAGCTCACTCTCGGGGTACGGGAATAATCAGCCCCAGCATTTT
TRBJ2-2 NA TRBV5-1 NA CASSRAGEIGELFF TGCGCCAGCAGCAGAGCAGGGGAAATCGGGGAGCTGTTTTTT
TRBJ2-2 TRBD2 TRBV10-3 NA CAVGREPTGELFF TGTGCCGTTGGGAGGGAACCCACCGGGGAGCTGTTTTTT
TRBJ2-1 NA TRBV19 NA CASSIGGGATINEQFF TGTGCCAGTAGTATCGGGGGAGGCGCGACAATCAATGAGCAGTTCTTC
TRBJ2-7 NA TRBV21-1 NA CASSYRPVVAGGRKNF TGTGCCAGCAGCTACAGACCCGTGGTAGCGGGAGGGCGTAAAAACTTC
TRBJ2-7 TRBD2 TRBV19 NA CASSMGSSGSATYEQYF TGTGCCAGTAGTATGGGATCTAGCGGGAGTGCAACCTACGAGCAGTACTTC
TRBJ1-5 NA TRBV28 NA CASSLLGTNQPQHF TGTGCCAGCAGTTTACTCGGGACAAATCAGCCCCAGCATTTT
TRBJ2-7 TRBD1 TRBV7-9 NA CASSRQTGQVYEQYF TGTGCCAGCAGCCGCCAGACAGGGCAGGTCTACGAGCAGTACTTC
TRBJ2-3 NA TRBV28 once CASSLTAPTDTQYF TGTGCCAGCAGTTTGACAGCCCCCACAGATACGCAGTATTTT
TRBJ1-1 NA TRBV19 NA CASSIQGWESEAFF TGTGCCAGTAGTATTCAGGGGTGGGAATCCGAAGCTTTCTTT
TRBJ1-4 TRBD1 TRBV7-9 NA CASSLISGADRGNEKLFF TGTGCCAGCAGTCTCATCTCGGGGGCGGACAGGGGTAATGAAAAACTGTTTTTT
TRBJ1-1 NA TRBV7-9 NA CASSQEGVGTEAFF TGTGCCAGCAGTCAGGAGGGCGTTGGGACTGAAGCTTTCTTT
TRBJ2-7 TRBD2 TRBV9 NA CASSTSRGGLAGGKDLYEQYF TGTGCCAGCAGCACCTCCCGAGGGGGACTAGCGGGAGGAAAGGACCTTTACGAGCAGTACTTC
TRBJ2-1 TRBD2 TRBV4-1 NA CASSQALAGGHNEQFF TGCGCCAGCAGCCAAGCGCTAGCGGGAGGGCACAATGAGCAGTTCTTC
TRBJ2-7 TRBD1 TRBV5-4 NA CASSTQDRVGEQYF TGTGCCAGCAGCACCCAGGACAGGGTGGGAGAGCAGTACTTC
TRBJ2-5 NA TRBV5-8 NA CASSPEGLFQETQYF TGTGCCAGCAGCCCTGAGGGACTCTTCCAAGAGACCCAGTACTTC
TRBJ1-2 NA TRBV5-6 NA CASSSDGGTYDYTF TGTGCCAGCAGCTCGGACGGAGGTACCTATGACTACACCTTC
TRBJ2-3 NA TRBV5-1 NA CASSLVGGTGTDTQYF TGCGCCAGCAGCTTGGTAGGTGGGACTGGCACAGATACGCAGTATTTT
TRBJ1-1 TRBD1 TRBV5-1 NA CASSLGQGLFTEAFF TGCGCCAGCAGCTTGGGACAGGGTTTGTTCACTGAAGCTTTCTTT
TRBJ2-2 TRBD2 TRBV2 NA CASILLADTGELFF TGTGCCAGCATATTACTAGCGGACACCGGGGAGCTGTTTTTT
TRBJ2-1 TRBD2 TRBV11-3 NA CASSLTSGIYNEQFF TGTGCCAGCTCCTTGACTAGCGGGATATACAATGAGCAGTTCTTC
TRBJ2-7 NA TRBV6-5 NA CASSYAQGNEQYF TGTGCCAGCAGTTACGCGCAGGGCAACGAGCAGTACTTC
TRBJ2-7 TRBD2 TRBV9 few CASSSRGTSAYEQYF TGTGCCAGCAGCTCTCGAGGGACTAGTGCCTACGAGCAGTACTTC
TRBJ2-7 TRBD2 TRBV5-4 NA CASSFDSGAYEQYF TGTGCCAGCAGCTTTGATAGCGGGGCCTACGAGCAGTACTTC
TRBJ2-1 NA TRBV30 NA CAWSRWESHNEQFF TGTGCCTGGAGTAGATGGGAGTCCCACAATGAGCAGTTCTTC
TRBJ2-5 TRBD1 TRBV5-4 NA CASSPTGSQETQYF TGTGCCAGCAGCCCGACAGGGTCACAAGAGACCCAGTACTTC
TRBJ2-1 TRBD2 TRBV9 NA CASSVTPTSGSSYNEQFF TGTGCCAGCAGCGTAACCCCGACTAGCGGGAGCTCCTACAATGAGCAGTTCTTC
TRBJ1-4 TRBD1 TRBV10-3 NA CAISEPGTVNEKLFF TGTGCCATCAGTGAGCCCGGGACAGTTAATGAAAAACTGTTTTTT
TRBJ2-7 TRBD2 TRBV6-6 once CASSYGRAPPAEQYF TGTGCCAGCAGTTACGGGAGGGCCCCACCAGCCGAGCAGTACTTC
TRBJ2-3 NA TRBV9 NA CASSVRQRADTQYF TGTGCCAGCAGCGTGAGGCAACGGGCAGATACGCAGTATTTT
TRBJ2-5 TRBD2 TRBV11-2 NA CASLVSGGAQETQYF TGTGCCTCCTTAGTTTCGGGGGGGGCACAAGAGACCCAGTACTTC
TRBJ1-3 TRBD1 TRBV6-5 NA CASRPGTGRNTIYF TGTGCCAGCAGGCCCGGGACAGGGCGAAACACCATATATTTT
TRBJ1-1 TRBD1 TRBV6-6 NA CASSTRDRGLGTEAFF TGTGCCAGCAGTACGAGGGACAGGGGGCTAGGGACTGAAGCTTTCTTT
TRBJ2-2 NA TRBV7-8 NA CASSLGTTWDTGELFF TGTGCCAGCAGCTTAGGGACAACCTGGGACACCGGGGAGCTGTTTTTT
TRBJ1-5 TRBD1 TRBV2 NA CASRPGQGASGNQPQHF TGTGCCAGCAGGCCGGGACAGGGGGCGAGTGGCAATCAGCCCCAGCATTTT
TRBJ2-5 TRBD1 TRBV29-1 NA CSAGTATRAQYF TGCAGCGCCGGGACAGCTACCCGGGCCCAGTACTTC
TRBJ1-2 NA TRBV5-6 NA CASSLPTSSYGYTF TGTGCCAGCAGCTTGCCCACTTCTAGCTATGGCTACACCTTC
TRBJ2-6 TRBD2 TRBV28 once CASSSPAGGGANVLTF TGTGCCAGCAGTTCTCCAGCGGGAGGTGGGGCCAACGTCCTGACTTTC
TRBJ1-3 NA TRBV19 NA CASSIGGSSGNTIYF TGTGCCAGTAGTATCGGTGGGAGCTCTGGAAACACCATATATTTT
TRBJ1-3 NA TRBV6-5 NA CASSSQGDTIYF TGTGCCAGCAGTTCACAGGGAGACACCATATATTTT
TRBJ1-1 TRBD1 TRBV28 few CASSSLRGENTEAFF TGTGCCAGCAGTTCTCTCAGGGGGGAGAACACTGAAGCTTTCTTT